The 25 T cell receptor beta chains below come from one sample, sequenced in a study of OX40 agonist ivuxolimab in advanced cancers. Produced via immunoSEQ multiplex PCR; TCRdb's table is partial and in-frame only. The sample includes tens of thousands of clones, nearly 90% of them seen just once. Sequences were derived from CD4+ or CD8+ T cells sorted from blood, sampled in a trial of the OX40 agonist ivuxolimab. The source of these receptors is an adult with an advanced solid tumor such as melanoma, head and neck, liver or kidney cancer.

Only a few counts were recorded for this clone. The V and J genes are TRBV5-1 and TRBJ1-1; 7 bases line up with TRBD1. Unmatched junction bases numbered 2, after V lost 5 bases and J lost 1 base. CDR1 and CDR2 from the germline V gene are SGHRS and YFSETQ. The length of the CDR3 is 13 residues. CDR3 nucleotides: TGCGCCAGCAGTCGACAGGGGAACACTGAAGCTTTCTTT. It codes for CASSRQGNTEAFF.

The chain employs TRBV30 and TRBJ2-5; TRBD2 agrees at 7 bases. Germline V gene lookup returns CDR1 GTSNPN and CDR2 SVGIG (reference sequence). Losses at the gene ends were 5 bases for V and 7 bases for J; bases not matched to a gene: 13. CDR3 length: 14 amino acids. CDR3 bases: TGTGCCTGGCAAGGGACTACCAGGCGGGGGACCCAGTACTTC. This encodes CAWQGTTRRGTQYF.

The chain is built from TRBV5-1 and TRBJ2-1; D is undetermined. CDR1 and CDR2 (germline): SGHRS, YFSETQ. V shed 4 bases and J shed 6 bases, with 17 bases lying between them. CDR3 size: 15 residues. CDR3 in DNA: TGCGCCAGCAGCCAAATAGCACGGCGTACCAATGAGCAGTTCTTC. It codes for CASSQIARRTNEQFF.

The chain couples TRBV7-3 to TRBJ1-1; D gene uncertain. The CDR3 sequence is 13 residues long. Trimming shortened V by 5 bases and J by 0 bases, and 7 bases separated the two germline ends. Germline CDR1 and CDR2: SGHTA and FQGTGA. The CDR3 loop is CASSPQMNTEAFF. CDR3 nucleotides: TGTGCCAGCAGCCCCCAGATGAACACTGAAGCTTTCTTT.

This clone has only one observation. The rearrangement uses TRBV9 and TRBJ2-2, with TRBD2 identical over 9 bases. This CDR3 is built from 16 residues. The germline V gene has CDR1 SGDLS and CDR2 YYNGEE. V shed 0 bases, J shed 2 bases, and the junction held 2 bases outside the gene matches. This CDR3 reads CASSVGSGGNTGELFF. The CDR3 nucleotides are TGTGCCAGCAGCGTAGGTAGCGGGGGTAACACCGGGGAGCTGTTTTTT.

The chain employs TRBV10-1 and TRBJ1-3; 7 bases fit TRBD1. The CDR3 contains 15 residues. V trimming: 3 bases; J trimming: 1 base; junction bases outside the gene matches: 3. CDR1 WNHNN and CDR2 SYGVQD come from the germline V gene (reference sequence). CDR3 DNA: TGCGCCAGCAGTGACACAGGGGCATCTGGAAACACCATATATTTT. This codes for CASSDTGASGNTIYF.

The chain combines TRBV18 with TRBJ1-1; possible D gene TRBD1, 6 bases. The germline V gene encodes CDR1 KGHSH and CDR2 LQKENI. This CDR3 comprises 17 residues. Trimming stripped 3 bases from V and 1 base from J, with 18 bases between. CDR3 protein: CASSPLQGWGKNTEAFF. CDR3 DNA: TGTGCCAGCTCACCCTTACAGGGATGGGGGAAGAACACTGAAGCTTTCTTT.

J is TRBJ2-2 and V is TRBV15; 9 bases fit TRBD2. The CDR3 totals 16 residues. Germline V gene lookup returns CDR1 LNHNV and CDR2 YYDKDF (reference sequence). J was trimmed by 4 bases and V by 0 bases; bases with no gene match: 3. CDR3 in DNA: TGTGCCACCAGCAGAGATTTACTAGCGGGCACCGGGGAGCTGTTTTTT. Protein: CATSRDLLAGTGELFF.

The V call is TRBV18, the J call TRBJ1-5; no firm D call. This CDR3 has 15 residues. In germline, CDR1 is KGHSH, CDR2 LQKENI. Trimming shortened V by 2 bases and J by 3 bases, and 11 bases separated the two germline ends. The CDR3 DNA is TGTGCCAGCTCACCAGGGAGGGAAGCCAATCAGCCCCAGCATTTT. This translates into CASSPGREANQPQHF.

The gene calls are TRBV7-3 and TRBJ2-3; D remains ambiguous. Germline V lookup: CDR1 SGHTA, CDR2 FQGTGA. Trimming removed 0 bases from V and 3 bases from J, with 7 bases in between. The CDR3 sequence is 14 residues long. CDR3 in amino acids: CASSLTRSTDTQYF. The CDR3 region has the DNA TGTGCCAGCAGCTTAACGAGGAGTACAGATACGCAGTATTTT.

J is TRBJ1-4 and V is TRBV28; D uncertain. Germline V lookup: CDR1 MDHEN, CDR2 SYDVKM. V shed 3 bases and J shed 0 bases, with 11 bases lying between them. The CDR3 extends over 16 amino acids. The CDR3 region has the DNA TGTGCCAGCAGTTTGATTGGGTCTGCAACTAATGAAAAACTGTTTTTT. It specifies CASSLIGSATNEKLFF.

For this clone: The junction differs from germline at one of its ends, possibly a read error. The chain joins TRBV7-7 to TRBJ2-1; D may be TRBD2 (6 bases). The CDR3 consists of 15 residues. Germline CDR1 is SSHAT and CDR2 is FNYEAQ (reference sequence). The CDR3 DNA is TGTGCTAGCAGCTTAGCCGGGGCGGGGACCAATGAGCAGTTCTTC. This sequence encodes CASSLAGAGTNEQFF.

CDR3 bases: TGCGCCAGCAGCCCAGGACAGGGGAGACTAGCGGTGGGCAATGAGCAGTTCTTC. This encodes CASSPGQGRLAVGNEQFF. The chain links TRBV5-1 to TRBJ2-1; D may correspond to TRBD1 or TRBD2 (9 bases each). Trimming removed 4 bases from V and 6 bases from J, with 26 bases in between. This CDR3 has 18 amino acids. Germline loops: CDR1 SGHRS, CDR2 YFSETQ. Drawing the rest from reference TRBV5-1 and TRBJ2-1, the complete variable domain is KAGVTQTPRYLIKTRGQQVTLSCSPISGHRSVSWYQQTPGQGLQFLFEYFSETQRNKGNFPGRFSGRQFSNSRSEMNVSTLELGDSALYLCASSPGQGRLAVGNEQFFGPGTRLTVL.

V and J are TRBV11-2 and TRBJ2-7; D perhaps matches TRBD1 (5 bases). V was cut by 4 bases and J by 6 bases, with 16 bases left in between. The CDR3 contains 14 residues. CDR1 is SGHAT and CDR2 is FQNNGV in the germline V gene. The CDR3 region is CASSSLGQGSEQYF. The CDR3 DNA is TGTGCCAGCAGCTCCCTAGGGCAGGGAAGCGAGCAGTACTTC.

The CDR3: CASNKAGRLNEQFF. The CDR3 DNA follows: TGTGCCAGTAACAAAGCGGGGAGGCTAAATGAGCAGTTCTTC. The rearrangement joins TRBV19 to TRBJ2-1, with 7 bases aligning to TRBD2. CDR3 length: 14 residues. V gave up 7 bases and J gave up 7 bases; unmatched junction bases: 10. The germline gives CDR1 LNHDA, CDR2 SQIVND (reference sequence).

This chain uses TRBV19 with TRBJ2-7; 9 nucleotides align to TRBD1. V gave up 9 bases and J gave up 6 bases; unmatched junction bases: 12. The CDR3 is made up of 14 amino acids. Germline V gives CDR1 LNHDA, CDR2 SQIVND (reference sequence). The CDR3: CASAPGQGVSEQYF. The DNA for the CDR3 is TGTGCCAGCGCACCGGGACAGGGAGTGAGCGAGCAGTACTTC.

CDR3 protein: CASSVQGAGDTQYF. Here the CDR3 DNA reads TGCGCCAGCAGCGTCCAGGGGGCGGGAGATACGCAGTATTTT. V usage is TRBV4-3 and J usage is TRBJ2-3; TRBD1 agrees at 8 bases. V lost 5 bases to trimming and J lost 5 bases; unmatched junction nucleotides: 6. The germline CDR1 and CDR2 sequences are LGHNA and YSLEER. The CDR3 is 14 residues long.

J is TRBJ1-5 and V is TRBV5-6; D is ambiguous. V lost 2 bases and J lost 2, with 11 bases in between. Germline-derived CDR1 and CDR2 are SGHDT and YYEEEE. The length of the CDR3 is 15 residues. The CDR3 region has the DNA TGTGCCAGCAGCTTCTCTCCCGATGGCAATCAGCCCCAGCATTTT. As protein: CASSFSPDGNQPQHF. The whole variable domain, filled in from reference TRBV5-6 and TRBJ1-5, reads DAGVTQSPTHLIKTRGQQVTLRCSPKSGHDTVSWYQQALGQGPQFIFQYYEEEERQRGNFPDRFSGHQFPNYSSELNVNALLLGDSALYLCASSFSPDGNQPQHFGDGTRLSIL.

The chain recombines TRBV7-9 with TRBJ1-2; D not certain. V lost 5 bases and J lost 8, with 21 bases in between. The germline gives CDR1 SEHNR, CDR2 FQNEAQ (reference sequence). The CDR3 consists of 15 residues. The CDR3, as DNA: TGTGCCAGCAGCCCCCCTCAACTTCGAGTATTCGGCTACACCTTC. Translation: CASSPPQLRVFGYTF. Filled out from reference TRBV7-9 and TRBJ1-2, the complete variable domain reads DTGVSQNPRHKITKRGQNVTFRCDPISEHNRLYWYRQTLGQGPEFLTYFQNEAQLEKSRLLSDRFSAERPKGSFSTLEIQRTEQGDSAMYLCASSPPQLRVFGYTFGSGTRLTVV.

V is TRBV10-3 and J is TRBJ2-2; 8 nucleotides align to TRBD1. V shed 7 bases and J 1 base; nucleotides not matched to a gene: 2. CDR3 length: 14 amino acids. Germline values: CDR1 ENHRY, CDR2 SYGVKD. DNA of the CDR3: TGTGCCATCATGGGGACAGGGAACACCGGGGAGCTGTTTTTT. Amino acids: CAIMGTGNTGELFF.

The chain links TRBV9 to TRBJ2-2; TRBD1 matches 9 bases. This CDR3 has 16 residues. Germline CDR1 is SGDLS and CDR2 is YYNGEE. The J segment lost 4 bases and the V segment lost 4 bases, leaving 8 bases of the junction unmatched. CDR3 residues: CASSPQGQGSTGELFF. The CDR3 coding sequence is TGTGCCAGCAGCCCCCAAGGACAGGGGAGCACCGGGGAGCTGTTTTTT. Full variable domain (rest looked up from reference TRBV9 and TRBJ2-2): DSGVTQTPKHLITATGQRVTLRCSPRSGDLSVYWYQQSLDQGLQFLIQYYNGEERAKGNILERFSAQQFPDLHSELNLSSLELGDSALYFCASSPQGQGSTGELFFGEGSRLTVL.

V and J are TRBV6-5 and TRBJ1-1; TRBD1 might be the D (5 bases). The V gene's germline CDR1 is MNHEY and CDR2 SVGAGI. V shed 0 bases and J shed 1 base, with 9 bases lying between them. The CDR3 covers 15 residues. In DNA form, the CDR3 reads TGTGCCAGCAGTTACTCTCCAGGGAGGAACACTGAAGCTTTCTTT. It translates to CASSYSPGRNTEAFF.

This rearrangement joins TRBV5-1 to TRBJ2-7, with 10 bases that match TRBD2. Germline values: CDR1 SGHRS, CDR2 YFSETQ. The CDR3 consists of 14 residues. V was clipped by 4 bases and J by 7 bases; unmatched bases: 8. The CDR3 reads CASSPLAGDFEQYF. The CDR3 DNA is TGCGCCAGCAGCCCTCTAGCGGGAGATTTTGAGCAGTACTTC. The full variable domain, with the rest looked up from reference TRBV5-1 and TRBJ2-7, is KAGVTQTPRYLIKTRGQQVTLSCSPISGHRSVSWYQQTPGQGLQFLFEYFSETQRNKGNFPGRFSGRQFSNSRSEMNVSTLELGDSALYLCASSPLAGDFEQYFGPGTRLTVT.

This clone was seen only a few times. This chain links TRBV6-5 with TRBJ1-2; 8 bases map to TRBD1. This CDR3 has 14 amino acids. The V gene end was trimmed by 6 bases and the J gene end by 5 bases; junction bases not matched to a gene: 8. Germline V lookup: CDR1 MNHEY, CDR2 SVGAGI. DNA for the CDR3: TGTGCCAGCAGCCTGCGGACAGGGTGGTATGGCTACACCTTC. It yields the protein CASSLRTGWYGYTF.

This sequence joins TRBV25-1 and TRBJ1-4; no definite D call. This CDR3 is 11 amino acids long. CDR1 and CDR2 (germline): MGHDK, SYGVNS. V lost 3 bases and J 8 bases, leaving 4 bases between the germline ends. The CDR3 bases are TGTGCCAGCAGTGATTGGGAAAAACTGTTTTTT. Protein: CASSDWEKLFF.